This T cell receptor beta chain was sequenced in a study of identical twins. Study-wide points: In zero-insertion analyses, partial confounding could arise from invariant MAIT and iNKT cells.

As concerns this clonotype: Its specificity is not known.

MiXCR, run by TCRdb on the 5' RACE reads, gives a single entry per CDR3 protein. The profile shows 700,000 or so distinct CDR3 sequences, approximately 21% of them singletons. The V end lost 4 bases, the J end lost 2 bases, and 9 bases lay between the germline ends. The CDR3 runs to 13 residues. The germline gives CDR1 SQVTM, CDR2 ANQGSEA. These data also featured in a second study, about T cells expressing NK-cell markers. In that study: Six of the donors carried dominant NKG2C+ clonotypes that took up 1.0-7.0% of their CD8+ T cells. Several donors likewise had their CD3+CD56-NKG2C+ fraction led by these clonotypes.

Sequenced material: PBMCs. The chain has TRBV29-1 and TRBJ2-1; D might be TRBD2 (6 bases). The TCR sequence derives from a woman between 18 and 29 years old in good health. CDR3 DNA sequence: TGCAGCGTTGCTAGCGCCGCCTACAATGAGCAGTTCTTC. Its translation is CSVASAAYNEQFF.